This T cell receptor beta chain was recovered during a study of high-grade serous ovarian cancer treatment subgroups. Study-wide results and caveats: Tumors within one patient showed repertoire similarity of about 0.11 to 0.79.

TCRdb keeps only in-frame clones here, not all; method: immunoSEQ multiplex PCR. The sample includes about 8,000 clones, approximately 62% seen only once; the top ten take approximately 5.9%. This clone occurred a few times. Its specificity is unknown. The tumor samples were collected prior to definitive surgery or chemotherapy. What was sequenced was tumor tissue. The TCR comes from a human donor with high-grade serous ovarian cancer.

CDR3 DNA: TGTGCCAGCTCACCAGCCCTGGGGGATACGCAGTATTTT. It encodes CASSPALGDTQYF. J is TRBJ2-3 and V is TRBV18, with D uncertain. Germline assignment: CDR1 KGHSH and CDR2 LQKENI. The CDR3 has 13 residues. V was trimmed by 2 bases and J by 6 bases, leaving 9 bases between them.